Listed here are 29 T cell receptor beta chains from one sample, sequenced in a study of control samples from healthy donors and cancer patients. Clones were read by immunoSEQ multiplex PCR, and TCRdb kept only the in-frame ones, dropping some. The table has about 130,000 clones, roughly 90% seen once. The specimen sequenced was blood. These receptors originate from a man between 18 and 29 years old in good health.

The rearrangement uses TRBV10-1 and TRBJ1-6, with no clear D. The CDR3 covers 14 residues. The V gene lost 3 bases and the J gene lost 7 bases, with 10 bases spanning the gap. Germline V gives CDR1 WNHNN, CDR2 SYGVQD (reference sequence). CDR3 residues: CASSEGRRNSPLHF. In DNA, the CDR3 is TGCGCCAGCAGTGAAGGCCGTAGAAATTCACCCCTCCACTTT.

V gene TRBV7-2 combines with J gene TRBJ1-1, with TRBD1 matching 12 bases. This CDR3 has 16 residues. The V gene's germline CDR1 is SGHTA and CDR2 FQGNSA. The V and J ends lost 3 bases and 4 bases, in that order; junction bases with no gene match: 6. Written as DNA, the CDR3 is TGTGCCAGCAGCTTCGGGACAGGGGGCCCTTTCACTGAAGCTTTCTTT. This codes for CASSFGTGGPFTEAFF.

The chain carries TRBV15 and TRBJ2-7; D call uncertain. Germline V gene data show CDR1 as LNHNV and CDR2 as YYDKDF (reference sequence). Trimming cost V 3 bases and J 4 bases, with 19 bases left between them. The CDR3 runs 16 residues. The CDR3 protein is CATSSIGPTLEYEQYF. The CDR3, as DNA: TGTGCCACCAGCAGTATAGGGCCCACTCTAGAGTACGAGCAGTACTTC. Full variable domain (remainder filled in from reference TRBV15 and TRBJ2-7): DAMVIQNPRYQVTQFGKPVTLSCSQTLNHNVMYWYQQKSSQAPKLLFHYYDKDFNNEADTPDNFQSRRPNTSFCFLDIRSPGLGDTAMYLCATSSIGPTLEYEQYFGPGTRLTVT.

V is TRBV6-5 and J is TRBJ1-1; no firm D call. The CDR3 runs 12 residues. CDR1 and CDR2 (germline): MNHEY, SVGAGI. V lost 7 bases and J lost 6, with 12 bases in between. Here the CDR3 reads CASTLGGAEAFF. The DNA of the CDR3 is TGTGCCAGCACCTTAGGAGGAGCTGAAGCTTTCTTT.

This clone was detected only a few times. The chain recombines TRBV19 with TRBJ1-5; no definite D call. CDR1 and CDR2 (germline): LNHDA, SQIVND (reference sequence). The CDR3 is 16 amino acids. Trimming left V 3 bases short and J 0 bases short, with 12 bases between. Here the CDR3 reads CASSIKFSNSNQPQHF. In DNA form, the CDR3 reads TGTGCCAGTAGTATTAAATTCTCTAATAGCAATCAGCCCCAGCATTTT.

This chain connects TRBV5-4 to TRBJ2-7, with no clear D. CDR3 length equals 14 residues. V gave up 0 bases and J gave up 2 bases, with 9 bases separating them. The V gene's germline CDR1 is SGHNT and CDR2 YYREEE (reference sequence). The CDR3 region has the DNA TGTGCCAGCAGCTTGGAGTCAACAGCCTACGAGCAGTACTTC. It is translated as CASSLESTAYEQYF.

The V gene is TRBV30, the J gene TRBJ2-1, with TRBD1 matching 7 bases. There are 13 residues in the CDR3. Germline CDR1 is GTSNPN and CDR2 is SVGIG (reference sequence). The V and J ends lost 8 bases and 7 bases, in that order; junction bases with no gene match: 11. DNA for the CDR3: TGTGCCCTACGAGGGGGCAAGGGAAATGAGCAGTTCTTC. It translates to CALRGGKGNEQFF.

The rearrangement links TRBV27 to TRBJ1-1; a possible D gene is TRBD1 (5 bases). V was cut by 6 bases and J by 4 bases, with 9 bases left in between. Per the germline V gene, CDR1 is MNHEY and CDR2 is SMNVEV (reference sequence). The CDR3 covers 12 residues. For the CDR3, the DNA is TGTGCCAGCAGCTCAGGGTCCACTGAAGCTTTCTTT. Protein: CASSSGSTEAFF.

This chain links TRBV6-2 or TRBV6-3 with TRBJ2-3; D perhaps matches TRBD2 (6 bases). V lost 2 bases and J 0 bases, leaving 15 bases between the germline ends. The CDR3 is made up of 17 amino acids. Germline loops: CDR1 MNHEY, CDR2 SVGEGT. CDR3: CASSYATFGGSTDTQYF. Written as DNA, the CDR3 is TGTGCCAGCAGTTACGCCACTTTTGGGGGGAGCACAGATACGCAGTATTTT.

The chain uses TRBV4-1 and TRBJ2-7, with D hard to call. The CDR3 consists of 15 residues. Looked up from germline, CDR1 is MGHRA and CDR2 is YSYEKL. V lost 1 base and J lost 0, with 10 bases in between. The CDR3 bases are TGCGCCAGCAGCCAAGCCCTCATCAGCTCCTACGAGCAGTACTTC. It translates to CASSQALISSYEQYF.

The V call is TRBV24-1, the J call TRBJ1-5; no reliable D call. The CDR3 contains 12 residues. V was shortened by 4 bases and J by 4 bases, with 4 bases between the two germline ends. The V gene's germline CDR1 is KGHDR and CDR2 SFDVKD. The CDR3 region is CATSEQNQPQHF. The CDR3 nucleotides read TGTGCCACCAGTGAGCAGAATCAGCCCCAGCATTTT.

V gene TRBV6-2 or TRBV6-3 combines with J gene TRBJ2-1; D is undetermined. Germline V gene data show CDR1 as MNHEY and CDR2 as SVGEGT. V shed 0 bases and J shed 4 bases, with 16 bases lying between them. This CDR3 has 17 amino acids. The CDR3 DNA reads TGTGCCAGCAGTTACTCGACCGGGCGCGGAGTATACAATGAGCAGTTCTTC. It encodes CASSYSTGRGVYNEQFF.

The V call is TRBV6-1, the J call TRBJ2-7; maybe TRBD1 (6 bases). This CDR3 is built from 15 residues. Trimming shortened V by 2 bases and J by 7 bases, and 18 bases separated the two germline ends. CDR1 MNHNS and CDR2 SASEGT come from the germline V gene. The CDR3 sequence is CASSESPDSLQEQYF. The CDR3 coding sequence is TGTGCCAGCAGTGAATCACCGGACAGCCTTCAGGAGCAGTACTTC.

This rearrangement joins TRBV9 to TRBJ2-5, with 7 positions matching TRBD1. With 5 bases clipped from V and 0 bases from J, the junction kept 7 bases outside the gene matches. The CDR3 runs to 15 residues. Looked up from germline, CDR1 is SGDLS and CDR2 is YYNGEE. CDR3 residues: CASSYTGTDQETQYF. The CDR3, as DNA: TGTGCCAGCAGTTACACAGGGACAGACCAAGAGACCCAGTACTTC. The whole variable domain, remainder taken from reference TRBV9 and TRBJ2-5, is DSGVTQTPKHLITATGQRVTLRCSPRSGDLSVYWYQQSLDQGLQFLIQYYNGEERAKGNILERFSAQQFPDLHSELNLSSLELGDSALYFCASSYTGTDQETQYFGPGTRLLVL.

CDR3 protein: CASRATNLRLQHF. In nucleotides, the CDR3 is TGTGCCAGCAGAGCCACCAACTTGCGGCTCCAGCATTTT. This chain uses TRBV14 with TRBJ1-5; D uncertain. With 6 bases removed from V and 12 bases from J, the gap between germline ends came to 18 bases. In germline, CDR1 is SGHDN, CDR2 FVKESK. CDR3 length: 13 residues.

V usage is TRBV6-6 and J usage is TRBJ1-5; a possible D gene is TRBD1 (6 bases). V lost 5 bases, J lost 2 bases, and 19 bases lay in between. Germline V CDR1 and CDR2: MNHNY, SVGAGI (reference sequence). The CDR3 totals 17 residues. The CDR3: CASSPPKGGDRNQPQHF. Here the CDR3 DNA reads TGTGCCAGCAGTCCACCTAAGGGGGGGGACCGCAATCAGCCCCAGCATTTT.

J is TRBJ2-1 and V is TRBV5-1; TRBD1 agrees at 9 bases. The germline V gene has CDR1 SGHRS and CDR2 YFSETQ. This CDR3 region has 16 residues. Germline trimming cut 0 bases from V and 1 base from J; bases unmatched to any gene: 2. CDR3 sequence (DNA): TGCGCCAGCAGCTTGGACGGACAGGGGTCCTACAATGAGCAGTTCTTC. The encoded protein is CASSLDGQGSYNEQFF.

The chain has TRBV4-1 and TRBJ2-3; D is ambiguous. V gave up 4 bases and J gave up 7 bases, with 9 bases separating them. The length of the CDR3 is 12 residues. Germline lookup yields CDR1 MGHRA and CDR2 YSYEKL. DNA of the CDR3: TGCGCCAGCAGCCCCACGGACCATACGCAGTATTTT. It is translated as CASSPTDHTQYF.

This chain uses TRBV5-4 with TRBJ2-1; D is undetermined. The germline V and J ends were trimmed by 4 bases and 8 bases, with 13 bases remaining between them. Germline V lookup: CDR1 SGHNT, CDR2 YYREEE (reference sequence). This CDR3 region has 13 residues. The CDR3 spells CASSAPLEDEQFF. The CDR3 DNA reads TGTGCCAGCAGCGCACCTCTAGAGGATGAGCAGTTCTTC.

The CDR3 reads CASSSGPTEAFF. The DNA for the CDR3 is TGTGCCAGCAGTTCCGGACCCACTGAAGCTTTCTTT. The gene calls are TRBV12-3 or TRBV12-4 and TRBJ1-1; D is unclear. V was cut by 4 bases and J by 4 bases, with 7 bases left in between. CDR3 length: 12 residues.

The rearrangement uses TRBV19 and TRBJ2-3; D may be TRBD1 (5 bases). The CDR3 runs to 16 residues. CDR1 is LNHDA and CDR2 is SQIVND in the germline V gene (reference sequence). V lost 4 bases and J lost 2, with 16 bases in between. CDR3 residues: CASSTPWQGNTDTQYF. In DNA form, the CDR3 reads TGTGCCAGTAGTACGCCGTGGCAGGGAAACACAGATACGCAGTATTTT.

The J gene is TRBJ2-3, the V gene TRBV9; 9 bases map to TRBD2. Trimming removed 4 bases from V and 2 bases from J; junction bases left unmatched: 8. Germline values: CDR1 SGDLS, CDR2 YYNGEE. CDR3 length: 16 residues. Here the CDR3 reads CASSPGTSISTDTQYF. DNA for the CDR3: TGTGCCAGCAGCCCCGGGACTAGCATTTCCACAGATACGCAGTATTTT.

The chain uses TRBV3-1 (or the pseudogene TRBV3-2) and TRBJ2-2, with 8 bases aligning to TRBD2. J gave up 7 bases and V 8 bases, and 12 bases lay outside the gene matches. The V gene's germline CDR1 is LGHDT and CDR2 YNNKEL (reference sequence). The CDR3 totals 15 residues. The CDR3 coding sequence is TGTGCCAGCGAACCGAGCGGGAGTTACATCGGGGAGCTGTTTTTT. Protein product: CASEPSGSYIGELFF.

The rearrangement uses TRBV30 and TRBJ2-7; tentatively, D is TRBD2 (5 bases). The germline V and J ends were trimmed by 1 base and 2 bases, with 21 bases remaining between them. The CDR3 extends over 17 amino acids. Germline V gene sequence: CDR1 GTSNPN, CDR2 SVGIG (reference sequence). CDR3 sequence: CAWSGVGGWTDPYEQYF. The CDR3 nucleotides read TGTGCCTGGAGTGGGGTTGGAGGATGGACCGACCCCTACGAGCAGTACTTC.

V is TRBV12-3 or TRBV12-4 and J is TRBJ2-5; no clear D gene. This CDR3 has 13 residues. V was pared by 4 bases and J by 3 bases, with 9 bases between. In nucleotides, the CDR3 is TGTGCCAGCAGTTCCTGGTCAGAAGAGACCCAGTACTTC. Protein: CASSSWSEETQYF.

The J gene is TRBJ2-7, the V gene TRBV20-1; 7 nucleotides align to TRBD1. V lost 6 bases, J lost 5 bases, and 4 bases stayed unmatched. The CDR3 totals 11 residues. Germline CDR1 DFQATT, CDR2 SNEGSKA (reference sequence). The CDR3 protein is CSAGRGNEQYF. CDR3 in DNA: TGCAGTGCGGGCAGGGGGAACGAGCAGTACTTC.

This sequence joins TRBV7-3 and TRBJ1-1, with D maybe TRBD1 (5 bases). This CDR3 is 15 amino acids long. From germline, CDR1 is SGHTA and CDR2 FQGTGA. V was pared by 1 base and J by 2 bases, with 11 bases between. The CDR3 sequence is CASSLNPGDNTEAFF. The CDR3 nucleotides read TGTGCCAGCAGCTTAAATCCGGGGGACAACACTGAAGCTTTCTTT.

This chain connects TRBV30 to TRBJ1-5; D gene ambiguous. The V gene lost 0 bases and the J gene lost 4 bases, with 7 bases spanning the gap. Germline V gene sequence: CDR1 GTSNPN, CDR2 SVGIG (reference sequence). This CDR3 has 13 residues. The DNA for the CDR3 is TGTGCCTGGAGTGTAACTGCTAATCAGCCCCAGCATTTT. Translation: CAWSVTANQPQHF.

This clone was seen a handful of times. CDR3 coding DNA: TGTGCCGGCGACGGGAACACTGAAGCTTTCTTT. Translation gives CAGDGNTEAFF. V is TRBV6-5 and J is TRBJ1-1; D is undetermined. The CDR3 runs 11 residues. V was clipped by 11 bases and J by 1 base, with 8 bases between them. The germline V gene encodes CDR1 MNHEY and CDR2 SVGAGI.